These 12 T cell receptor beta chains share one sample of origin, sequenced in a study of naive and memory T cell subsets. An equimolar mix of two oligonucleotides served as the beta constant-region primer for TRBC1 and TRBC2. Ligated cDNA was amplified by four rounds of PCR with nested alpha and beta constant-region primers and SP2. TCRdb reprocessed the UMI-ligation and nested PCR reads with MiXCR, giving one entry per CDR3 protein. The data contain around 18,000 distinct CDR3 sequences, roughly 8.7% of them seen just once; the ten biggest clones take up roughly 24%. The sample comprised central memory CD8+ T cells from blood. The receptors shown here come from a human donor in good health.

This clonotype was recorded at least ten times. The chain employs TRBV6-2 or TRBV6-3 and TRBJ2-3; D gene uncertain. This CDR3 is built from 14 residues. Per germline, CDR1 MNHEY and CDR2 SVGEGT. With 2 bases removed from V and 4 bases from J, the gap between germline ends came to 10 bases. The CDR3 loop is CASSYGTDSDTQYF. CDR3 DNA sequence: TGTGCCAGCAGTTACGGTACCGACTCAGATACGCAGTATTTT.

The chain uses TRBV5-1 and TRBJ2-7; the D is unclear. Trimming removed 5 bases at V and 4 bases at J, with 13 bases between. Germline lookup yields CDR1 SGHRS and CDR2 YFSETQ. The CDR3 runs 13 residues. The CDR3 protein is CASSHPIHYEQYF. DNA of the CDR3: TGCGCCAGCAGTCATCCGATTCATTACGAGCAGTACTTC. Looking up the rest from reference TRBV5-1 and TRBJ2-7 gives the full variable domain: KAGVTQTPRYLIKTRGQQVTLSCSPISGHRSVSWYQQTPGQGLQFLFEYFSETQRNKGNFPGRFSGRQFSNSRSEMNVSTLELGDSALYLCASSHPIHYEQYFGPGTRLTVT.

The chain combines TRBV5-6 with TRBJ1-1; D not certain. V was cut by 0 bases and J by 7 bases, with 13 bases left in between. CDR1 is SGHDT, CDR2 YYEEEE, per germline. This CDR3 is 14 amino acids long. The CDR3 DNA sequence: TGTGCCAGCAGCTTGGCCATTAGCCCCAGTGAAGCTTTCTTT. Residues: CASSLAISPSEAFF.

This clonotype was seen many times. The chain combines TRBV6-4 with TRBJ2-1; 7 bases line up with TRBD1. There are 13 residues in the CDR3. The ends lost 5 bases at V and 10 bases at J; junction bases unmatched: 8. Per the germline V gene, CDR1 is MRHNA and CDR2 is SNTAGT. DNA of the CDR3: TGTGCCAGCAGTTTGGGAGAGGGGGCAGAGCAGTTCTTC. It translates to CASSLGEGAEQFF.

The chain employs TRBV20-1 and TRBJ2-1, with TRBD2 matching over 10 bases. This CDR3 contains 17 residues. V was clipped by 2 bases and J by 9 bases; unmatched bases: 16. Germline loops: CDR1 DFQATT, CDR2 SNEGSKA (reference sequence). CDR3 protein: CSARSDSGTSASFEQFF. In nucleotides, the CDR3 is TGCAGTGCTAGATCCGACTCCGGGACTAGCGCCTCGTTTGAGCAGTTCTTC.

By frequency in the sample, this clonotype is medium-sized. The rearrangement joins TRBV4-3 to TRBJ2-3; D uncertain. V lost 0 bases to trimming and J lost 6 bases, with 16 bases between them. The CDR3 extends over 16 amino acids. Germline V gene data show CDR1 as LGHNA and CDR2 as YSLEER. CDR3 protein: CASSQDVARIGDTQYF. The DNA of the CDR3 is TGCGCCAGCAGCCAAGATGTAGCCAGAATTGGGGATACGCAGTATTTT.

This clonotype was counted ten times or more. This rearrangement joins TRBV20-1 to TRBJ2-1, with TRBD2 matching 10 bases. Germline values: CDR1 DFQATT, CDR2 SNEGSKA (reference sequence). The length of the CDR3 is 13 residues. V trimming: 4 bases; J trimming: 9 bases; junction bases outside the gene matches: 6. CDR3 sequence: CSAIERGGVEQFF. DNA of the CDR3: TGCAGTGCTATCGAGCGGGGGGGGGTTGAGCAGTTCTTC.

This chain links TRBV28 with TRBJ2-1; either TRBD1 or TRBD2 may supply D (5 bases each). The germline V gene encodes CDR1 MDHEN and CDR2 SYDVKM. This CDR3 comprises 16 residues. The V end was cut by 7 bases, the J end by 6 bases, with 22 bases between. In DNA form, the CDR3 reads TGTGCCAGCATCCCGGAAGGGTGGGGGAGAGGCAATGAGCAGTTCTTC. Its translation: CASIPEGWGRGNEQFF.

The J gene is TRBJ2-7, the V gene TRBV15; weak D call: TRBD2 (6 bases). Germline V lookup: CDR1 LNHNV, CDR2 YYDKDF (reference sequence). The CDR3 is 13 residues long. V lost 3 bases to trimming and J lost 4 bases, with 10 bases between them. In DNA, the CDR3 is TGTGCCACCAGCAGGGATCTAGCGTACGAGCAGTACTTC. Translating it yields CATSRDLAYEQYF.

In its sample, this clonotype was seen many times. The chain couples TRBV7-2 to TRBJ2-3; D is unclear. This CDR3 is 12 amino acids long. Germline CDR1 SGHTA, CDR2 FQGNSA. V lost 4 bases and J 2 bases, leaving 4 bases between the germline ends. The CDR3 here is CASSSATDTQYF. As DNA, the CDR3 is TGTGCCAGCAGCTCCGCCACAGATACGCAGTATTTT.

In its sample, this clonotype was seen many times. The chain carries TRBV15 and TRBJ2-1; 11 nucleotides line up with TRBD2. CDR1 and CDR2 from the germline V gene are LNHNV and YYDKDF (reference sequence). Trimming at V came to 0 bases and at J to 6 bases, leaving 10 bases not matched to a gene. The CDR3 has 18 residues. CDR3 amino acids: CATSRDPKLAGVFNEQFF. The CDR3, as DNA: TGTGCCACCAGCAGAGATCCCAAACTAGCGGGAGTTTTCAATGAGCAGTTCTTC.

This chain joins TRBV6-4 and TRBJ2-3; perhaps D is TRBD1 or TRBD2 (5 bases each). This CDR3 spans 14 amino acids. The germline V and J ends were trimmed by 0 bases and 4 bases, with 8 bases remaining between them. CDR1 is MRHNA, CDR2 SNTAGT, per germline. The CDR3 bases are TGTGCCAGCAGTGACTCGGGGGAATCAGATACGCAGTATTTT. This encodes CASSDSGESDTQYF.